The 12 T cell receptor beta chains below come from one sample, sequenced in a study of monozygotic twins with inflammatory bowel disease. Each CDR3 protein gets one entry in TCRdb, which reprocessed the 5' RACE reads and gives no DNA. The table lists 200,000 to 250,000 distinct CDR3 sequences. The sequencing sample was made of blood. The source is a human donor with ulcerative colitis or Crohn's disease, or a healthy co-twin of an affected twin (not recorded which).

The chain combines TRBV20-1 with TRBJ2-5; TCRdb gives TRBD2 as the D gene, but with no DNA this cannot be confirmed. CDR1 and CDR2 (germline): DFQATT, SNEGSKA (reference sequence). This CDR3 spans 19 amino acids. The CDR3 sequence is CSASGGARTSGRLQETQYF.

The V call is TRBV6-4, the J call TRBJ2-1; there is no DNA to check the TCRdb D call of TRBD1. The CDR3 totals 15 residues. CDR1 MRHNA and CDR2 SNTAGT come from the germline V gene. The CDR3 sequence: CASSVGGNSYNEQFF.

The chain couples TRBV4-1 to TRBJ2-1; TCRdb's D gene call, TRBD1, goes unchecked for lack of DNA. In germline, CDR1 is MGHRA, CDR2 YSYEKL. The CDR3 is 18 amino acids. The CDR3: CASSQLDRGPAGDNEQFF.

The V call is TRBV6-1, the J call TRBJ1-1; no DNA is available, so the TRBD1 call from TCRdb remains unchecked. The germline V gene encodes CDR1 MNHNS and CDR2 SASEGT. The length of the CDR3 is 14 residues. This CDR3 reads CASSTGPPGSEAFF.

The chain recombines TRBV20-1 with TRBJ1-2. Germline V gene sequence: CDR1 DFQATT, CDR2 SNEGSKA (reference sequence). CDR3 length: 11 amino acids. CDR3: CSADTNYGYTF.

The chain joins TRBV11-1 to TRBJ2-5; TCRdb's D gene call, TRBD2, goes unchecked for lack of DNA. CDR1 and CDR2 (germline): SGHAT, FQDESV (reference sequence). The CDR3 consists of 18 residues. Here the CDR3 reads CASSLGFPGLHNQETQYF.

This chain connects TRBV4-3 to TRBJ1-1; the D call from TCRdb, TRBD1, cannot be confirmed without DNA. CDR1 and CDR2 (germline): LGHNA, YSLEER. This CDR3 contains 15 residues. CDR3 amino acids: CASSQELTGNTEAFF.

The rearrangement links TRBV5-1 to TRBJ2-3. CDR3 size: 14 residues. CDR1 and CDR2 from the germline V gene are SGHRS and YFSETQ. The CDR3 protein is CASSWDSYTDTQYF.

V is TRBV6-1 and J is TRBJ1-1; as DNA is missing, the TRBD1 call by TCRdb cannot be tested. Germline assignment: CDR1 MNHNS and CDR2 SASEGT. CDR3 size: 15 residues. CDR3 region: CASSEIGQSNTEAFF.

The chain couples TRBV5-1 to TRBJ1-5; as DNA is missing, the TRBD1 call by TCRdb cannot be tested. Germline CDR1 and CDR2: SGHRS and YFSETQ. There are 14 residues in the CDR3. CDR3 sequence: CASSYGTENQPQHF.

CDR3 amino acids: CASCRDSSSYEQYF. The V and J genes are TRBV7-2 and TRBJ2-7; as DNA is missing, the TRBD1 call by TCRdb cannot be tested. The germline gives CDR1 SGHTA, CDR2 FQGNSA. The CDR3 consists of 14 residues.

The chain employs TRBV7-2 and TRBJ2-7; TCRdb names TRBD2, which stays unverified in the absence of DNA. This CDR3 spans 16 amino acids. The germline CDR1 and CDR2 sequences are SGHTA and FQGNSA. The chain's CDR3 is CASSLEGTSGIREQYF.